The next 26 T cell receptor beta chains were all read from a single sample in a study of cytomegalovirus exposure and HLA in healthy donors (dated by TCRdb to the late 2010s). Library preparation used the immunoSEQ multiplex PCR assay. Entries here come from immuneACCESS through TCRdb and include only in-frame sequences with V and J called. Some clones fail to appear in such tables; in the studies checked, an unresolved V gene covers under half of the shortfall, and the cause of the remainder is unknown. Present in this sample are around 130,000 clones, roughly 91% of which were seen just once. The ten most abundant clones make up about 3.7% of the sample. Source material: PBMCs. The receptors were gathered from a man aged 25-45 years in good health and CMV-seronegative.

V and J are TRBV5-4 and TRBJ2-7, with TRBD1 matching over 10 bases. The CDR3 has 15 amino acids. Germline CDR1 reads SGHNT; CDR2 reads YYREEE (reference sequence). Unmatched junction bases numbered 9, after V lost 4 bases and J lost 5 bases. In DNA, the CDR3 is TGTGCCAGCAGCCCCGGGACAGGGGTAATCGACGAGCAGTACTTC. Protein product: CASSPGTGVIDEQYF.

The chain couples TRBV2 to TRBJ1-2; D may be TRBD1 (5 bases). The germline V gene encodes CDR1 SNHLY and CDR2 FYNNEI. V was shortened by 6 bases and J by 8 bases, with 19 bases between the two germline ends. This CDR3 has 14 amino acids. CDR3 sequence: CASRGLGVGMGYTF. In DNA, the CDR3 is TGTGCCAGCAGGGGTTTAGGGGTGGGGATGGGCTACACCTTC.

V usage is TRBV19 and J usage is TRBJ2-2; 11 bases align to TRBD2. The germline CDR1 and CDR2 sequences are LNHDA and SQIVND (reference sequence). The CDR3 extends over 16 amino acids. Trimming removed 9 bases from V and 1 base from J; junction bases left unmatched: 7. In DNA, the CDR3 is TGTGCCAGCCGGAAGGGACTAGCGGTGAACACCGGGGAGCTGTTTTTT. It yields the protein CASRKGLAVNTGELFF.

This chain uses TRBV7-3 with TRBJ2-2; D might be TRBD2 (6 bases). This CDR3 is 14 amino acids long. Trimming shortened V by 5 bases and J by 3 bases, and 10 bases separated the two germline ends. The V gene's germline CDR1 is SGHTA and CDR2 FQGTGA. This CDR3 is CASSGTSDTGELFF. The DNA of the CDR3 is TGTGCCAGCAGCGGGACTTCCGACACCGGGGAGCTGTTTTTT. Together with reference TRBV7-3 and TRBJ2-2, the CDR3 gives the full variable domain: GAGVSQTPSNKVTEKGKYVELRCDPISGHTALYWYRQSLGQGPEFLIYFQGTGAADDSGLPNDRFFAVRPEGSVSTLKIQRTERGDSAVYLCASSGTSDTGELFFGEGSRLTVL.

V gene TRBV7-9 combines with J gene TRBJ2-1, with a possible D match to TRBD2 (6 bases). The CDR3 has 14 residues. From germline, CDR1 is SEHNR and CDR2 FQNEAQ (reference sequence). V lost 4 bases and J lost 4, with 11 bases in between. CDR3 sequence: CASSSLGGYNEQFF. In nucleotides, the CDR3 is TGTGCCAGCAGCTCCCTCGGGGGATACAATGAGCAGTTCTTC.

The rearrangement joins TRBV6-5 to TRBJ2-7; possibly TRBD1 for D (5 bases). Trimming shortened V by 0 bases and J by 5 bases, and 11 bases separated the two germline ends. The germline V gene has CDR1 MNHEY and CDR2 SVGAGI. The CDR3 runs 14 residues. The CDR3 DNA is TGTGCCAGCAGTTACTCAGGCCGCAGGGACGAGCAGTACTTC. It codes for CASSYSGRRDEQYF.

The CDR3 DNA sequence: TGTGCCAGCAGGAGAGGGAATAATGAGCAGTTCTTC. Amino acids: CASRRGNNEQFF. The rearrangement links TRBV7-9 to TRBJ2-1; a weak D match, TRBD2 (5 bases). CDR3 length equals 12 residues. Germline values: CDR1 SEHNR, CDR2 FQNEAQ (reference sequence). V was pared by 6 bases and J by 7 bases, with 10 bases between.

This clone was observed a few times. The V and J genes are TRBV29-1 and TRBJ1-1; D gene uncertain. Per the germline V gene, CDR1 is SQVTM and CDR2 is ANQGSEA. V was clipped by 2 bases and J by 0 bases, with 7 bases between them. The CDR3 spans 13 residues. This CDR3 reads CSVEQAMNTEAFF. The CDR3 DNA sequence: TGCAGCGTTGAACAGGCCATGAACACTGAAGCTTTCTTT.

A single count supports this clone. The chain couples TRBV28 to TRBJ1-1, with D maybe TRBD1 (5 bases). Trimming cost V 2 bases and J 14 bases, with 18 bases left between them. The CDR3 runs 13 residues. From germline, CDR1 is MDHEN and CDR2 SYDVKM. CDR3 bases: TGTGCCAGCAGTTTAAACGGCTGGGGGGGAGGATTCTTT. The encoded protein is CASSLNGWGGGFF. Looking up the rest from reference TRBV28 and TRBJ1-1 gives the full variable domain: DVKVTQSSRYLVKRTGEKVFLECVQDMDHENMFWYRQDPGLGLRLIYFSYDVKMKEKGDIPEGYSVSREKKERFSLILESASTNQTSMYLCASSLNGWGGGFFGQGTRLTVV.

This clone was found a few times. The chain recombines TRBV19 with TRBJ2-7, with no clear D. The germline CDR1 and CDR2 sequences are LNHDA and SQIVND (reference sequence). V was clipped by 4 bases and J by 3 bases, with 10 bases between them. The CDR3 is made up of 13 amino acids. The CDR3 sequence: CASSNRRGYEQYF. CDR3 nucleotide sequence: TGTGCCAGTAGTAATAGGCGAGGCTACGAGCAGTACTTC.

The rearrangement uses TRBV5-1 and TRBJ1-6, with D tentatively TRBD1 (6 bases). CDR3 length: 17 residues. CDR1 and CDR2 (germline): SGHRS, YFSETQ. V was shortened by 0 bases and J by 7 bases, with 17 bases between the two germline ends. DNA for the CDR3: TGCGCCAGCAGCTTGGGATTGACGACAGGCGGCAATTCACCCCTCCACTTT. Its translation is CASSLGLTTGGNSPLHF.

The chain employs TRBV23-1 and TRBJ2-7, with TRBD1 as a possible D gene (5 bases). TRBV23-1 falls under the ORF class, with uncertain function. V was cut by 11 bases and J by 0 bases, with 14 bases left in between. This CDR3 is built from 13 residues. The DNA of the CDR3 is TGCGCCCCCAAGACAGAGAACTCCTACGAGCAGTACTTC. This encodes CAPKTENSYEQYF.

This rearrangement joins TRBV19 to TRBJ1-2, with D possibly TRBD1 on 5 matching bases. Germline V CDR1 and CDR2: LNHDA, SQIVND (reference sequence). This CDR3 region has 11 residues. The CDR3 loop is CAVGRVNGYTF. DNA of the CDR3: TGTGCGGTCGGCAGGGTGAATGGCTACACCTTC.

This clone was observed once. The rearrangement joins TRBV6-6 to TRBJ1-3, with D possibly TRBD1 on 6 matching bases. CDR3 size: 16 residues. Trimming cost V 2 bases and J 4 bases, with 15 bases left between them. Germline CDR1 reads MNHNY; CDR2 reads SVGAGI (reference sequence). CDR3 coding DNA: TGTGCCAGCAGTTACCGGGGGGCAGGCTCCGGAAACACCATATATTTT. It codes for CASSYRGAGSGNTIYF.

V and J are TRBV28 and TRBJ2-1; tentatively, D is TRBD1 (6 bases). The length of the CDR3 is 15 residues. V shed 6 bases and J shed 1 base, with 13 bases lying between them. Per the germline V gene, CDR1 is MDHEN and CDR2 is SYDVKM. CDR3 loop: CASSTTGLSYNEQFF. The CDR3 DNA is TGTGCCAGCAGCACGACAGGTCTGTCCTACAATGAGCAGTTCTTC.

The genes are TRBV10-3 and TRBJ2-6; D gene ambiguous. The germline V and J ends were trimmed by 3 bases and 0 bases, with 12 bases remaining between them. The CDR3 runs 17 residues. Per germline, CDR1 ENHRY and CDR2 SYGVKD. CDR3 in amino acids: CAISDGLVVSGANVLTF. Here the CDR3 DNA reads TGTGCCATCAGTGACGGGTTGGTAGTCTCTGGGGCCAACGTCCTGACTTTC.

About this clone: The same CDR3 arises from other DNA sequences in this sample as well. V and J are TRBV4-1 and TRBJ1-5; D is undetermined. The CDR3 has 13 residues. Trimming cost V 4 bases and J 0 bases, with 4 bases left between them. Germline CDR1 MGHRA, CDR2 YSYEKL. The CDR3 nucleotides read TGCGCCAGCAGCCTTTATAGCAATCAGCCCCAGCATTTT. It codes for CASSLYSNQPQHF.

The rearrangement joins TRBV2 to TRBJ2-3; D not certain. Trimming took 0 bases from V and 2 from J, leaving 6 bases between them. There are 14 residues in the CDR3. CDR1 is SNHLY, CDR2 FYNNEI, per germline. CDR3 in DNA: TGTGCCAGCAGTGAAGCAGCTTACACAGATACGCAGTATTTT. This codes for CASSEAAYTDTQYF. Full variable domain (remainder filled in from reference TRBV2 and TRBJ2-3): EPEVTQTPSHQVTQMGQEVILRCVPISNHLYFYWYRQILGQKVEFLVSFYNNEISEKSEIFDDQFSVERPDGSNFTLKIRSTKLEDSAMYFCASSEAAYTDTQYFGPGTRLTVL.

The chain has TRBV2 and TRBJ1-1; 8 bases line up with TRBD1. This CDR3 has 13 amino acids. Germline V lookup: CDR1 SNHLY, CDR2 FYNNEI. The trim removed 10 bases at V and 4 bases at J, leaving 8 bases unmatched. CDR3 region: CATLQGVGTEAFF. CDR3 nucleotide sequence: TGTGCCACCCTACAGGGGGTGGGCACTGAAGCTTTCTTT.

The chain has TRBV11-2 and TRBJ2-7, with 7 bases aligning to TRBD1. Germline lookup yields CDR1 SGHAT and CDR2 FQNNGV. The junction had 1 base not matched to a gene; V was cut back by 3 bases and J by 2 bases. The CDR3 is 13 residues long. CDR3 in amino acids: CASSFTGAYEQYF. In DNA, the CDR3 is TGTGCCAGCAGCTTTACAGGGGCCTACGAGCAGTACTTC.

The chain employs TRBV6-5 and TRBJ2-7, with 9 bases matching TRBD1. This CDR3 region has 14 residues. Germline V gene sequence: CDR1 MNHEY, CDR2 SVGAGI. Germline trimming cut 6 bases from V and 4 bases from J; bases unmatched to any gene: 7. CDR3 sequence reads: CASSIQGARYEQYF. CDR3 nucleotide sequence: TGTGCCAGCAGCATACAGGGGGCAAGATACGAGCAGTACTTC.

The V gene is TRBV10-3, the J gene TRBJ1-2, with 10 bases matching TRBD1. Germline values: CDR1 ENHRY, CDR2 SYGVKD. V shed 7 bases and J 8 bases; nucleotides not matched to a gene: 13. The CDR3 extends over 15 amino acids. As DNA, the CDR3 is TGTGCCATCATGGCGGGGACAGGGGAAGGGTTGGGCTACACCTTC. Its translation: CAIMAGTGEGLGYTF.

The rearrangement uses TRBV11-3 and TRBJ1-1; 10 bases align to TRBD1. V lost 5 bases, J lost 4 bases, and 4 bases stayed unmatched. CDR1 is SGHNT, CDR2 YENEEA, per germline. This CDR3 spans 14 amino acids. CDR3 protein: CASSRDRGSTEAFF. In DNA form, the CDR3 reads TGTGCCAGCAGCCGGGACAGGGGCAGCACTGAAGCTTTCTTT.

This clone was seen just once. V is TRBV9 and J is TRBJ2-1, with D uncertain. The CDR3 totals 11 residues. Germline CDR1 SGDLS, CDR2 YYNGEE. V lost 2 bases, J lost 9 bases, and 6 bases lay in between. CDR3 region: CASSVSSEQFF. The CDR3 bases are TGTGCCAGCAGCGTTAGTAGTGAGCAGTTCTTC.

The chain has TRBV6-5 and TRBJ1-4, with D perhaps TRBD1 (5 bases). This CDR3 comprises 15 residues. CDR1 and CDR2 (germline): MNHEY, SVGAGI. V was cut by 6 bases and J by 4 bases, with 15 bases left in between. The CDR3 sequence is CASSPVGGLNEKLFF. DNA of the CDR3: TGTGCCAGCAGCCCGGTGGGGGGACTTAATGAAAAACTGTTTTTT.

V is TRBV5-1 and J is TRBJ2-3; 11 bases fit TRBD2. CDR3 length equals 17 residues. The germline V gene has CDR1 SGHRS and CDR2 YFSETQ. With 0 bases clipped from V and 0 bases from J, the junction kept 3 bases outside the gene matches. The CDR3 coding sequence is TGCGCCAGCAGCTTGGATCTAGCGGGGGGTAGCACAGATACGCAGTATTTT. It is translated as CASSLDLAGGSTDTQYF.